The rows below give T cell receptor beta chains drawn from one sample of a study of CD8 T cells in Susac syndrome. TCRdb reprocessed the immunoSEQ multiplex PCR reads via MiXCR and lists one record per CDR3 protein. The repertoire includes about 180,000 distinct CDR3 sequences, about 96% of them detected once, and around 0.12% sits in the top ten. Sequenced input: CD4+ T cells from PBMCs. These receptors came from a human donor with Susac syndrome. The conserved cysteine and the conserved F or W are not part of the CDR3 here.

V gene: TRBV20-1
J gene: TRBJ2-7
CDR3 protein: SARSYLAGVVEQY

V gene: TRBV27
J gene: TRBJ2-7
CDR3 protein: ASRRQGPYEQY

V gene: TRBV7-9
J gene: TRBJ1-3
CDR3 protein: ASSKRTGRVSGNTIY

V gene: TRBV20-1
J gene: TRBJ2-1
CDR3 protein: SARAPATQSYNEQF

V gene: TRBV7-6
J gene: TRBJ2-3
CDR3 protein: ASSFSGGLATDTQY

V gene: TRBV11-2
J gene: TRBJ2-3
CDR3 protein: ASSLVGGRPRTDTQY

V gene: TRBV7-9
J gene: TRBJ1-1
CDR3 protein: ASSFEGRTEAF

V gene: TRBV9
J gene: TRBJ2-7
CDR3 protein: ASSVVEGYEQY

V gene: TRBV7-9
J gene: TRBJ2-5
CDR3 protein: ASSLGTKETQY

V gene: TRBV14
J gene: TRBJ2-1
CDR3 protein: ASSHHREGPFNEQF

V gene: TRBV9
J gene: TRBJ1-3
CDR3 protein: ASSVVGRASGNTIY

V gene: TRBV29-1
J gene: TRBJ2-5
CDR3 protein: SVDRETQY

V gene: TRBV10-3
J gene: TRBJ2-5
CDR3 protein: AIRNFQETQY

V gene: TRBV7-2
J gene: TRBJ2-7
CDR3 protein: ASSSYLQASYEQY

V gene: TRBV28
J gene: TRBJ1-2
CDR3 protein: ASSRPGQQGGYT

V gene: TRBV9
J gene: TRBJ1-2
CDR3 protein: ASSVDTNYGYT

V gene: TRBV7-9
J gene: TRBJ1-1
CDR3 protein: ASSLGQINEAF

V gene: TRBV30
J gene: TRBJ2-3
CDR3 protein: AWRAGSDTQY

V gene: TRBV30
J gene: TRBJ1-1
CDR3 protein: AWEGGPGGAF

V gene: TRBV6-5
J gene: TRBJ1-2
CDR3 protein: ASTKGGFGYGYT

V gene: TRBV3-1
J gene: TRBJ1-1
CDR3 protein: ASSRSPDIQNTEAF

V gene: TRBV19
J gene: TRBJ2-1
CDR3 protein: ASSIGTSHEQF

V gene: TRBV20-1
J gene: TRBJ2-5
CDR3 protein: SARDLLSTGKFEETQY

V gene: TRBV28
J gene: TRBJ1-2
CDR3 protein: ASSPPGSGKGYT